This T cell receptor beta chain was identified in a study of T cell responses to AZD1222 COVID-19 vaccine. Study-wide results and limits: Repertoires were obtained solely post-peak T cell response. Nearly half of spike-specific TCRs reportedly go after variant regions that carry no mutations. Most donors were white British, females outnumbered males, and clonal diversity was possibly underestimated.

CDR1 is SGHKS and CDR2 is YYEKEE in the germline V gene (reference sequence). With 2 bases removed from V and 9 bases from J, the gap between germline ends came to 12 bases. The CDR3 is 14 residues long. Assay used: immunoSEQ multiplex PCR; TCRdb lists only in-frame clones, some missing. The table records 150,000 to 200,000 clones, 90% to 95% of them present only once. A note on this clone: Its antigen is undetermined.

The sequences come from peripheral blood, collected on day 0 of AZD1222 vaccination. This rearrangement joins TRBV5-5 to TRBJ1-6; TRBD1 is a possible D gene (6 bases). This TCR came from an adult in good health. CDR3 loop: CASSLQGLGSPLHF. The DNA of the CDR3 is TGTGCCAGCAGCTTACAGGGTCTTGGTTCACCCCTCCACTTT.